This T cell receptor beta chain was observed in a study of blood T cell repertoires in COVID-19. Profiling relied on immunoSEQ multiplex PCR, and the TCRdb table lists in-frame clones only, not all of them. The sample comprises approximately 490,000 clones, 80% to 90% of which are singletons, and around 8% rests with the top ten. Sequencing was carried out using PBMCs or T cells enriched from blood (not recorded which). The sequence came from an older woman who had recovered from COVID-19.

The CDR3 region has the DNA TGTGCCAGTAGTAGGGGGGGTGTTGAGCCCCAGCATTTT. Protein sequence: CASSRGGVEPQHF. The chain carries TRBV19 and TRBJ1-5; D may be TRBD1 (5 bases). Trimming pared 4 bases from V and 8 bases from J, leaving 12 bases between. Per the germline V gene, CDR1 is LNHDA and CDR2 is SQIVND (reference sequence). The CDR3 is made up of 13 amino acids.